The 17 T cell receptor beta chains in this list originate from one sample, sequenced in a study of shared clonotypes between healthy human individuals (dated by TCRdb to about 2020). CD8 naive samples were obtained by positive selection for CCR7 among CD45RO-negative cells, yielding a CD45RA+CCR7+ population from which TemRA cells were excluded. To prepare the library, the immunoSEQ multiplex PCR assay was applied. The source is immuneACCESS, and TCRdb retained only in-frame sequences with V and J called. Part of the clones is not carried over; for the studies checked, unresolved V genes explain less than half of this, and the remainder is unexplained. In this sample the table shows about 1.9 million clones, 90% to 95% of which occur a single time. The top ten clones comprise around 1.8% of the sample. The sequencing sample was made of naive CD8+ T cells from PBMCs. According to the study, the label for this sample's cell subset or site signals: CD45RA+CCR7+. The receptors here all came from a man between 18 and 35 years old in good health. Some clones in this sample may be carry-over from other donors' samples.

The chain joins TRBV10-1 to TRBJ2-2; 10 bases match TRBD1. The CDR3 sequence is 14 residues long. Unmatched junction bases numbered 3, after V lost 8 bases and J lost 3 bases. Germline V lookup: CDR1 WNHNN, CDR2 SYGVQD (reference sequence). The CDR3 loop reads CASGTGDYTGELFF. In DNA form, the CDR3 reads TGCGCCAGCGGGACAGGGGATTACACCGGGGAGCTGTTTTTT.

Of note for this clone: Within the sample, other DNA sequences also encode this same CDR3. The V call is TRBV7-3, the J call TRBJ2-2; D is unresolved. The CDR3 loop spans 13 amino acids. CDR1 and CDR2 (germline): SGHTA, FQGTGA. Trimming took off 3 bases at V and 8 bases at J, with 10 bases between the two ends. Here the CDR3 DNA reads TGTGCCAGCAGCTTGGTCGGGCCGGGGGAGCTGTTTTTT. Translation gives CASSLVGPGELFF.

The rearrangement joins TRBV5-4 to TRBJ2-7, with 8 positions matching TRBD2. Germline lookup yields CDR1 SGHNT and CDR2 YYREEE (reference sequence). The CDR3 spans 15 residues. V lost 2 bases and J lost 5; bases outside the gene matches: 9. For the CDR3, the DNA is TGTGCCAGCAGCTTAACGGGAGGGCCTGTGGACGAGCAGTACTTC. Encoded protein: CASSLTGGPVDEQYF.

The DNA of the CDR3 is TGTGCCAGCAGTTACTCTCCGGGACAGGACCTAAATGAGCAGTTCTTC. It is translated as CASSYSPGQDLNEQFF. V and J are TRBV6-5 and TRBJ2-1; 8 bases are a match to TRBD1. V dropped 0 bases and J dropped 7; count of bases not matched to a gene: 8. Germline V gives CDR1 MNHEY, CDR2 SVGAGI. The CDR3 loop spans 16 amino acids.

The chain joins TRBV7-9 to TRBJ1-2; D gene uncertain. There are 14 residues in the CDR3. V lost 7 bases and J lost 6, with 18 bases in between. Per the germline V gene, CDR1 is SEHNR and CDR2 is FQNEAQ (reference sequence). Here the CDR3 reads CASTPNGVRNGYTF. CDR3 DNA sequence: TGTGCCAGCACTCCCAACGGGGTCAGGAATGGCTACACCTTC.

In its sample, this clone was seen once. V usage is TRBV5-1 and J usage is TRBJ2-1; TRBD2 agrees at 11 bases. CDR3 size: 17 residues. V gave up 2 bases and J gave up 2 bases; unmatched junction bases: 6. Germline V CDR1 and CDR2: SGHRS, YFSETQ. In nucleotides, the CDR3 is TGCGCCAGCAGCTTACGTAGCGGGAGGGCTACCTACAATGAGCAGTTCTTC. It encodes CASSLRSGRATYNEQFF.

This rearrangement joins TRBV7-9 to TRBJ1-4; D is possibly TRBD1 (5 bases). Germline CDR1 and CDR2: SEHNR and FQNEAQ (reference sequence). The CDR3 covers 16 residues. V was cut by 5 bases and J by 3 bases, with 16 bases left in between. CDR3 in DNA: TGTGCCAGCAGCGGAGGTCAGGGAAAGTCTAATGAAAAACTGTTTTTT. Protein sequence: CASSGGQGKSNEKLFF.

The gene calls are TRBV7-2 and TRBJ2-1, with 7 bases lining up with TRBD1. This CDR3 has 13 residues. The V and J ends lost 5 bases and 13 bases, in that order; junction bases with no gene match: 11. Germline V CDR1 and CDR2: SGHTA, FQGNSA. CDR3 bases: TGTGCCAGCAGCACCTACAGGGGTTCAGAACAGTTCTTC. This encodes CASSTYRGSEQFF.

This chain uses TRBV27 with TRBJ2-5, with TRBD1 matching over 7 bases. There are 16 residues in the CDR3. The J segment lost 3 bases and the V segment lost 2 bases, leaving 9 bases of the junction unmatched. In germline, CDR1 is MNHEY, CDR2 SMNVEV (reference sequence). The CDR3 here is CASSLHSGGREETQYF. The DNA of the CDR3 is TGTGCCAGCAGTTTACATTCAGGGGGTCGGGAAGAGACCCAGTACTTC.

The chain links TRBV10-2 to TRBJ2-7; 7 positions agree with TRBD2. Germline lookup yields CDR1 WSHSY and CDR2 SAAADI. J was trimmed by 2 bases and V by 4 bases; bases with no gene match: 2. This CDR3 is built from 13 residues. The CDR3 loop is CASSAGTTYEQYF. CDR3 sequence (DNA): TGCGCCAGCAGTGCTGGGACTACCTACGAGCAGTACTTC.

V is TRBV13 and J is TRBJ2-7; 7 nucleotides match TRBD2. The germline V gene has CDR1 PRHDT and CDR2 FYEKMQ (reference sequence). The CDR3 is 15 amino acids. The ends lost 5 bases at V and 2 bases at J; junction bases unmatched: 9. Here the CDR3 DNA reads TGTGCCAGCAGCGACCAGCGGGAAGGACCCTACGAGCAGTACTTC. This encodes CASSDQREGPYEQYF.

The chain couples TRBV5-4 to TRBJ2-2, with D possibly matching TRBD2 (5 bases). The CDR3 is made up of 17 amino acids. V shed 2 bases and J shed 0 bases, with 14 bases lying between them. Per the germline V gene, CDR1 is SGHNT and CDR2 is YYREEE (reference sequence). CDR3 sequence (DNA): TGTGCCAGCAGCTTCCTTAGCGTTTACCCGAACACCGGGGAGCTGTTTTTT. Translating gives CASSFLSVYPNTGELFF.

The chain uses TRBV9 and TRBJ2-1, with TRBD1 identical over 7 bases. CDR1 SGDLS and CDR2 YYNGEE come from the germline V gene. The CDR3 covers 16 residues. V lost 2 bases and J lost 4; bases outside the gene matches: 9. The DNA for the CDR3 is TGTGCCAGCAGCGTTAGCCGGGACAGCCAGTACAATGAGCAGTTCTTC. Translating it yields CASSVSRDSQYNEQFF.

For the CDR3, the DNA is TGCGCCAGCAGCCATACAGGGGTGGATCAGCCCCAGCATTTT. This codes for CASSHTGVDQPQHF. V usage is TRBV4-1 and J usage is TRBJ1-5; TRBD1 agrees at 7 bases. Germline-derived CDR1 and CDR2 are MGHRA and YSYEKL. This CDR3 spans 14 amino acids. V shed 3 bases and J 5 bases; nucleotides not matched to a gene: 4.

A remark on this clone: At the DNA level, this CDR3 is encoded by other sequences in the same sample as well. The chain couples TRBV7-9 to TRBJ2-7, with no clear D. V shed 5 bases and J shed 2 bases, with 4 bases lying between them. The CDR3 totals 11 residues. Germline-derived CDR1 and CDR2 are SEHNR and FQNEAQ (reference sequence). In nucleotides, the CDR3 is TGTGCCAGCAGCGGTACCTACGAGCAGTACTTC. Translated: CASSGTYEQYF.

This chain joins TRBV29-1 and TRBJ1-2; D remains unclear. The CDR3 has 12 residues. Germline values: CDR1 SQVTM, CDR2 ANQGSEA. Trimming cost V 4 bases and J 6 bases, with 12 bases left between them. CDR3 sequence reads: CSVVVGQDGYTF. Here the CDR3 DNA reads TGCAGCGTTGTCGTAGGTCAGGATGGCTACACCTTC.

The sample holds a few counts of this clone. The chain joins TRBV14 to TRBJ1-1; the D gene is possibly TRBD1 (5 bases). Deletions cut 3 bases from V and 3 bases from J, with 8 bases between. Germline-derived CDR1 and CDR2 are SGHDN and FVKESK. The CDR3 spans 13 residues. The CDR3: CASSHRVYTEAFF. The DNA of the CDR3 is TGTGCCAGCAGCCACAGGGTATACACTGAAGCTTTCTTT.